Below are 5 T cell receptor beta chains sequenced from a single sample in a study of T cell repertoires in cytomegalovirus infection (dated by TCRdb to between 2018 and 2021). Explained via the paper, the treatment or condition label denotes: in vitro stimulation with specific CMV peptide epitopes to enrich CMV-specific T cells. The listed sequencing device is Illumina HiSeq 1500. TCRdb cleaned the public reads at Q25 with fastp, built clones with MiXCR and kept in-frame beta chains. Rows with one shared CDR3 protein collapse into an entry with the most common genes and DNA. The sample has approximately 910,000 distinct CDR3 sequences on record, around 31% of them singletons. Roughly an eighth of the sample is taken by the ten largest. The antigens these receptors bind are not known. Sample: cultured CD8+ T cells from PBMCs, taken from culture after CMV antigen stimulation. The receptor set was obtained from a human donor in good health (CMV status not recorded). Some clones in this sample may be carry-over from other donors' samples.

The chain combines TRBV5-6 with TRBJ2-7, with 9 bases fitting TRBD1. The trim removed 4 bases at V and 1 base at J, leaving 12 bases unmatched. CDR1 is SGHDT, CDR2 YYEEEE, per germline. This CDR3 region has 17 residues. This CDR3 reads CASSPLTGDRESYEQYV. The CDR3 DNA follows: TGTGCCAGCAGCCCCTTAACCGGGGACAGGGAATCCTACGAGCAGTACGTC.

J is TRBJ1-1 and V is TRBV6-6; D remains unclear. V lost 2 bases and J 8 bases, leaving 24 bases between the germline ends. The CDR3 has 17 amino acids. Looked up from germline, CDR1 is MNHNY and CDR2 is SVGAGI (reference sequence). The CDR3 bases are TGTGCCAGCAGTTACCCGAGGCAGGTTGGAACAAGGCTCGAAGCTTTCTTT. This gives the protein CASSYPRQVGTRLEAFF.

About this clonotype itself: A much larger clone differs from this one at a single base, so this may be a read error. V usage is TRBV7-2 and J usage is TRBJ2-6, with D possibly matching TRBD1 (6 bases). V lost 1 base, J lost 2 bases, and 12 bases lay in between. The CDR3 spans 17 residues. CDR1 is SGHTA and CDR2 is FQGNSA in the germline V gene. CDR3 nucleotide sequence: TGTGCCAGCAGCTTAGATAGGGACACCACTGGGGCCAACGTCCTGACTTTC. Translating gives CASSLDRDTTGANVLTF.

V and J are TRBV6-8 and TRBJ2-2; 7 positions match TRBD1. CDR1 is MNHGY and CDR2 is SAAAGT in the germline V gene. With V trimmed by 5 bases and J by 5 bases, 8 bases remained unmatched. The length of the CDR3 is 15 residues. CDR3 sequence reads: CASSADRPGTGELFF. The CDR3 nucleotides read TGTGCCAGCAGTGCGGACAGGCCCGGGACCGGGGAGCTGTTTTTT.

The V and J genes are TRBV19 and TRBJ1-1; no reliable D call. Trimming took 5 bases from V and 5 from J, leaving 15 bases between them. The CDR3 has 14 amino acids. The V gene's germline CDR1 is LNHDA and CDR2 SQIVND (reference sequence). The CDR3 sequence is CASSEHTVLTEAFF. The CDR3 DNA reads as TGTGCCAGTAGTGAGCATACGGTTTTGACTGAAGCTTTCTTT.